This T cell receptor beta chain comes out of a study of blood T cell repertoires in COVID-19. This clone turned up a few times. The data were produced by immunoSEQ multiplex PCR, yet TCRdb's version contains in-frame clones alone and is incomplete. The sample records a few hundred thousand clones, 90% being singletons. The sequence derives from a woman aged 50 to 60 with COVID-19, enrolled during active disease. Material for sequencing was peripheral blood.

The CDR3 is CASSVAPGGAGYNEQFF. The CDR3 DNA is TGTGCCAGCAGCGTAGCTCCTGGGGGCGCCGGGTACAATGAGCAGTTCTTC. The V gene is TRBV9, the J gene TRBJ2-1; tentatively, D is TRBD1 (6 bases). The V gene's germline CDR1 is SGDLS and CDR2 YYNGEE. V was trimmed by 0 bases and J by 4 bases, leaving 17 bases between them. The CDR3 spans 17 residues. The whole variable domain, remainder taken from reference TRBV9 and TRBJ2-1, is DSGVTQTPKHLITATGQRVTLRCSPRSGDLSVYWYQQSLDQGLQFLIQYYNGEERAKGNILERFSAQQFPDLHSELNLSSLELGDSALYFCASSVAPGGAGYNEQFFGPGTRLTVL.